The clone carrying this TCR beta chain was seen more than once but under ten times. The target antigen is unknown. A universal primer site and UMIs were added as TCR cDNA was made by 5'RACE template switching. TCRdb passed the 5' RACE reads through MiXCR, listing each CDR3 protein once. The sample contains hundreds of thousands of distinct CDR3 sequences, under 25% of which appear only once. The data were taken from a study of T cells after yellow fever vaccination. The wider study: Researchers used SMART-Seq v4 Ultra Low Input to prepare fractions that had low cell numbers. Overall study findings and caveats: Once the booster was given, most primary-vaccination clones reappeared, at about 95% for CD4 and more than 85% for CD8. It was the secondary response that reached its peak faster, day 5 versus 15, but it was weaker.

The CDR3 is 15 residues long. V trimming: 4 bases; J trimming: 1 base; junction bases outside the gene matches: 7. CDR1 and CDR2 from the germline V gene are MNHEY and SVGEGT. This clonotype originated in a man aged 25 to 45 who received the YFV17D yellow fever vaccine. Sequencing was performed on PBMCs, taken 15 days after the yellow fever booster vaccination. The chain links TRBV6-2 or TRBV6-3 to TRBJ2-7, with TRBD1 matching over 7 bases. DNA of the CDR3: TGTGCCAGCAGTTCTGGCAGGGGGATATCCTACGAGCAGTACTTC. Translation gives CASSSGRGISYEQYF.